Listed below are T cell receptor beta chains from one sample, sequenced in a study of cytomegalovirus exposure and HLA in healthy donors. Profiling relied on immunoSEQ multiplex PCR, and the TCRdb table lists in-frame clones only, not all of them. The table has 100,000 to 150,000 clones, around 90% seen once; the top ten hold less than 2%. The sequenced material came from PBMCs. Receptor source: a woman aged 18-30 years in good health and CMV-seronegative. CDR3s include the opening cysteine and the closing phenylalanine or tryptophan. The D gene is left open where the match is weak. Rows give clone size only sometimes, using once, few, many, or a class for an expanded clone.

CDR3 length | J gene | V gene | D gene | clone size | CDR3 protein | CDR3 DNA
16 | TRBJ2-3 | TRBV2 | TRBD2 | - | CASSSGLAGSLRTQYF | TGTGCCAGCAGTTCGGGACTAGCGGGAAGCCTCCGTACGCAGTATTTT
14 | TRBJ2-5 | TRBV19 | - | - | CASSDPGRGETQYF | TGTGCCAGTAGTGACCCCGGACGGGGAGAGACCCAGTACTTC
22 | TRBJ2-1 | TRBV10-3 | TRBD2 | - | CAISGGTPGTSGRETSYNEQFF | TGTGCCATCAGTGGGGGGACCCCCGGGACTAGCGGACGAGAAACTTCCTACAATGAGCAGTTCTTC
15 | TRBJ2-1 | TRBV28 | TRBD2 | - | CASSSASGTYNEQFF | TGTGCCAGCAGTTCGGCTAGCGGTACGTACAATGAGCAGTTCTTC
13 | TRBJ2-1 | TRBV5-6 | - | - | CASSLYGRDEQFF | TGTGCCAGCAGCTTGTACGGGAGAGATGAGCAGTTCTTC
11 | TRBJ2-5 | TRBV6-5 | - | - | CASSIGETQYF | TGTGCCAGCAGTATCGGAGAGACCCAGTACTTC
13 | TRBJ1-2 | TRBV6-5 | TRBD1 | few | CASSRGTAYGYTF | TGTGCCAGCAGTCGAGGGACAGCGTATGGCTACACCTTC
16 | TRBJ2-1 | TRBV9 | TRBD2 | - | CASSRSGTLSYNEQFF | TGTGCCAGCAGTCGTAGCGGGACACTCTCCTACAATGAGCAGTTCTTC
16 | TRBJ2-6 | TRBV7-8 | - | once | CASSLDRFSGANVLTF | TGTGCCAGCAGCTTAGACAGGTTCTCTGGGGCCAACGTCCTGACTTTC
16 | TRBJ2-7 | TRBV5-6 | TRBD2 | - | CASSRYSGRSSYEQYF | TGTGCCAGCAGCAGATATAGCGGGAGAAGCTCCTACGAGCAGTACTTC
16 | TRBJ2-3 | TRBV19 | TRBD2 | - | CASSRPGLAGGHTQYF | TGTGCCAGTAGTCGTCCGGGACTAGCGGGAGGGCATACGCAGTATTTT
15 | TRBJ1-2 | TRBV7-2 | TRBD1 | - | CASSEQGGPNYGYTF | TGTGCCAGCAGCGAACAGGGGGGCCCTAACTATGGCTACACCTTC
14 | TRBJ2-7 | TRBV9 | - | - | CASSVTGGWTEQYF | TGTGCCAGCAGCGTAACGGGGGGCTGGACCGAGCAGTACTTC
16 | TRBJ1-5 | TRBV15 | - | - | CATSRSLAGGDQPQHF | TGTGCCACCAGCAGGTCCTTGGCCGGGGGGGATCAGCCCCAGCATTTT
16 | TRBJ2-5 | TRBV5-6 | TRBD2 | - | CASSLGLLAGGETQYF | TGTGCCAGCAGCTTGGGTCTACTAGCGGGAGGAGAGACCCAGTACTTC
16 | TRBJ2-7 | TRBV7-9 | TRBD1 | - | CASSAQWTGSGDEQYF | TGTGCCAGCAGCGCCCAATGGACAGGGTCCGGCGACGAGCAGTACTTC
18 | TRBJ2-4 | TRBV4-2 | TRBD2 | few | CASSQDRSSGGEGDIQYF | TGTGCCAGCAGCCAAGATCGATCTAGCGGGGGCGAAGGGGACATTCAGTACTTC
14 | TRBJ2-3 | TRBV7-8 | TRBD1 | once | CASSLNRGPDTQYF | TGTGCCAGCAGCCTTAACAGGGGGCCAGATACGCAGTATTTT
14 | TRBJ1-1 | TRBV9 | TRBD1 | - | CASSATGGLTEAFF | TGTGCCAGCAGCGCCACAGGGGGCCTTACTGAAGCTTTCTTT
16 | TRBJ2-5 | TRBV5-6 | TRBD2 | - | CASSFVGLAGEETQYF | TGTGCCAGCAGCTTCGTGGGACTAGCGGGAGAAGAGACCCAGTACTTC
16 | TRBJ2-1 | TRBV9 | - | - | CASSVEQGIPHNEQFF | TGTGCCAGCAGCGTAGAACAGGGTATTCCTCACAATGAGCAGTTCTTC
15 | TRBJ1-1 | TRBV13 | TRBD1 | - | CASSTQGAVDTEAFF | TGTGCCAGCAGCACCCAGGGGGCGGTGGACACTGAAGCTTTCTTT
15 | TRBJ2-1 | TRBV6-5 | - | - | CASSYSGSLVDEQFF | TGTGCCAGCAGTTACTCCGGGAGTTTGGTAGATGAGCAGTTCTTC
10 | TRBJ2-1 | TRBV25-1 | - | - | CASSLNEQFF | TGTGCCAGCAGCCTTAATGAGCAGTTCTTC
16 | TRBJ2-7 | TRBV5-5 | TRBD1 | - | CASSLAGTVSSYEQYF | TGTGCCAGCAGCTTGGCCGGGACAGTTAGCTCCTACGAGCAGTACTTC
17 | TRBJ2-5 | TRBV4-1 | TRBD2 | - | CASSQGTSGRSEETQYF | TGCGCCAGCAGCCAAGGGACTAGCGGGAGGTCCGAAGAGACCCAGTACTTC
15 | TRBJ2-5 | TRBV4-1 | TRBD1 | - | CASSQETGGQETQYF | TGCGCCAGCAGCCAAGAGACAGGGGGCCAAGAGACCCAGTACTTC
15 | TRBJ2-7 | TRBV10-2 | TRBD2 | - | CASSVRLAGGYEQYF | TGCGCCAGCAGTGTCCGACTAGCGGGGGGTTACGAGCAGTACTTC
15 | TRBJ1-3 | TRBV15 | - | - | CATSRESQVGNTIYF | TGTGCCACCAGCAGAGAGAGCCAGGTTGGAAACACCATATATTTT
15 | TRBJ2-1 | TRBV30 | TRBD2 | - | CAWSMTSLGTDEQFF | TGTGCCTGGAGCATGACTAGCCTGGGGACCGATGAGCAGTTCTTC
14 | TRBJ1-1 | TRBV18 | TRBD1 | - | CASLRQGGDTEAFF | TGTGCCAGCCTTCGACAGGGTGGGGACACTGAAGCTTTCTTT
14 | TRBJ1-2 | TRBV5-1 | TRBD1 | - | CASRPGTGESGYTF | TGCGCCAGCAGGCCCGGGACAGGGGAGTCTGGCTACACCTTC
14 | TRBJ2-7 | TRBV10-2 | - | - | CASLDYGSTYEQYF | TGCGCCAGCCTTGATTACGGGAGTACCTACGAGCAGTACTTC
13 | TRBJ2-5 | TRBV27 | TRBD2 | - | CASRGLAEETQYF | TGTGCCAGCAGGGGACTAGCGGAAGAGACCCAGTACTTC
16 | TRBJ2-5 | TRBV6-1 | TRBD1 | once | CASSEEAGTGEETQYF | TGTGCCAGCAGTGAAGAGGCCGGGACAGGGGAAGAGACCCAGTACTTC
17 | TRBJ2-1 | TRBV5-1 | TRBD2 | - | CASSPNPRGGSYNEQFF | TGCGCCAGCAGCCCAAACCCGCGGGGGGGCTCCTACAATGAGCAGTTCTTC
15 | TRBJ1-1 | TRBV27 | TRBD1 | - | CASRTAATGGTEAFF | TGTGCCAGCAGAACCGCCGCGACAGGGGGCACTGAAGCTTTCTTT
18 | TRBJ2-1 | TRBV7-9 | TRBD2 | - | CASSSVRGGTLSYNEQFF | TGTGCCAGCAGTTCTGTGCGGGGGGGCACCCTCTCCTACAATGAGCAGTTCTTC
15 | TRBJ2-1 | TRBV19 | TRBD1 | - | CASSNAGGIYNEQFF | TGTGCCAGTAGTAACGCAGGGGGCATTTACAATGAGCAGTTCTTC
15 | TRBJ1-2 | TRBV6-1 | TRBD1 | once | CASSEAQGARYGYTF | TGTGCCAGCAGTGAAGCACAGGGGGCGCGGTATGGCTACACCTTC
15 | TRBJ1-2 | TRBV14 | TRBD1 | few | CASSQGGTGNYGYTF | TGTGCCAGCAGCCAAGGAGGGACAGGGAACTATGGCTACACCTTC
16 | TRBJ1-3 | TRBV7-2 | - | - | CASSPTPGRPGNTIYF | TGTGCCAGCAGCCCCACCCCAGGGCGCCCTGGAAACACCATATATTTT
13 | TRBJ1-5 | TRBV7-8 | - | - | CASSQGEYQPQHF | TGTGCCAGCAGCCAGGGCGAGTATCAGCCCCAGCATTTT
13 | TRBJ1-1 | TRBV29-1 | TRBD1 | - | CSVIGQGRTEAFF | TGCAGCGTAATAGGACAGGGGAGGACTGAAGCTTTCTTT
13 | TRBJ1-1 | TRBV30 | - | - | CAWSFWANTEAFF | TGTGCCTGGAGTTTCTGGGCGAACACTGAAGCTTTCTTT
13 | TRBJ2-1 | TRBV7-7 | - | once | CASSLDSFGEQFF | TGTGCCAGCAGCTTAGACAGCTTTGGCGAGCAGTTCTTC
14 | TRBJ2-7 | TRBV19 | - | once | CASSLGGALSEQYF | TGTGCCAGTAGCCTAGGGGGGGCCCTCTCCGAGCAGTACTTC
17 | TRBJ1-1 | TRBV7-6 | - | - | CASSLSGRGGGDTEAFF | TGTGCCAGCAGCTTAAGTGGGCGGGGCGGAGGGGACACTGAAGCTTTCTTT